The rows below give T cell receptor beta chains drawn from one sample of a study of blood T cells in healthy people across ages. TCRdb independently ran MiXCR on the 5' RACE reads; one entry per CDR3 protein. The profile shows 910,000 or so distinct CDR3 sequences, approximately 50% of them singletons. The sequencing sample was made of blood. The receptors shown here come from a woman aged 55-70 years in good health. CDR3s include the opening cysteine and the closing phenylalanine or tryptophan. The order of the fields is J gene, clone size, D gene, V gene, CDR3 protein, CDR3 DNA. A D gene is named only where the DNA matches it firmly. Clone sizes are given selectively: once, few, many, or a class where the clone is expanded.

j_call: TRBJ1-2; clone_size: -; d_call: -; v_call: TRBV5-5; cdr3_aa: CASSQDPKASYTF; cdr3_nt: TGTGCCAGCAGTCAGGACCCAAAAGCCTCCTACACCTTC
j_call: TRBJ1-2; clone_size: few; d_call: TRBD1; v_call: TRBV29-1; cdr3_aa: CSVETSRGLDTF; cdr3_nt: TGCAGCGTTGAAACAAGCAGGGGGCTTGACACCTTC
j_call: TRBJ2-7; clone_size: -; d_call: TRBD1; v_call: TRBV7-2; cdr3_aa: CASSTLTGPGYEQYF; cdr3_nt: TGTGCCAGCAGCACCTTGACAGGGCCCGGCTACGAGCAGTACTTC
j_call: TRBJ2-3; clone_size: -; d_call: TRBD2; v_call: TRBV28; cdr3_aa: CASPPASGTTDTQYF; cdr3_nt: TGTGCCAGCCCCCCGGCTAGCGGGACCACAGATACGCAGTATTTT
j_call: TRBJ2-1; clone_size: -; d_call: -; v_call: TRBV7-9; cdr3_aa: CASSFESSYNEQFF; cdr3_nt: TGTGCCAGCAGCTTTGAGAGTTCCTACAATGAGCAGTTCTTC
j_call: TRBJ2-3; clone_size: -; d_call: -; v_call: TRBV27; cdr3_aa: CASSWYLSSTDTQYF; cdr3_nt: TGTGCCAGCAGTTGGTACTTATCTAGCACAGATACGCAGTATTTT
j_call: TRBJ2-2; clone_size: -; d_call: TRBD2; v_call: TRBV27; cdr3_aa: CASRMGLAGFTGELFF; cdr3_nt: TGTGCCAGCAGAATGGGGCTAGCGGGATTCACCGGGGAGCTGTTTTTT
j_call: TRBJ2-3; clone_size: -; d_call: -; v_call: TRBV5-6; cdr3_aa: CASSQIPETADTQYF; cdr3_nt: TGTGCCAGCAGTCAGATCCCTGAGACGGCAGATACGCAGTATTTT
j_call: TRBJ1-2; clone_size: -; d_call: -; v_call: TRBV12-3/TRBV12-4; cdr3_aa: CASSLIIDNYTF; cdr3_nt: TGTGCCAGCAGTTTAATTATAGACAACTACACCTTC
j_call: TRBJ2-5; clone_size: -; d_call: TRBD1; v_call: TRBV6-2/TRBV6-3; cdr3_aa: CASQGQGAETQYF; cdr3_nt: TGTGCCAGCCAAGGACAGGGGGCTGAGACCCAGTACTTC
j_call: TRBJ2-7; clone_size: many; d_call: -; v_call: TRBV12-3/TRBV12-4; cdr3_aa: CASSRTSLHEQYF; cdr3_nt: TGTGCCAGCAGTCGAACTAGCCTGCACGAGCAGTACTTC
j_call: TRBJ2-6; clone_size: few; d_call: -; v_call: TRBV6-5; cdr3_aa: CASSYSLGAGANVLTF; cdr3_nt: TGTGCCAGCAGTTACTCGTTGGGGGCTGGGGCCAACGTCCTGACTTTC
j_call: TRBJ1-6; clone_size: -; d_call: TRBD1; v_call: TRBV7-2; cdr3_aa: CASSLRTGRSPLHF; cdr3_nt: TGTGCCAGCAGCTTAAGGACAGGGCGATCACCCCTCCACTTT
j_call: TRBJ2-3; clone_size: -; d_call: TRBD1; v_call: TRBV28; cdr3_aa: CASSSATSGTDTDTQYF; cdr3_nt: TGTGCCAGCAGTTCAGCCACCTCCGGGACAGACACAGATACGCAGTATTTT
j_call: TRBJ2-5; clone_size: few; d_call: TRBD1; v_call: TRBV28; cdr3_aa: CASSSGTGTQETQYF; cdr3_nt: TGTGCCAGCAGCTCCGGGACAGGGACCCAAGAGACCCAGTACTTC
j_call: TRBJ2-4; clone_size: -; d_call: TRBD2; v_call: TRBV20-1; cdr3_aa: CSARRAGVGEQYF; cdr3_nt: TGCAGTGCTAGGAGAGCGGGAGTGGGAGAGCAGTACTTC
j_call: TRBJ2-2; clone_size: -; d_call: TRBD1; v_call: TRBV29-1; cdr3_aa: CSATGATGELFF; cdr3_nt: TGCAGCGCCACAGGGGCCACCGGGGAGCTGTTTTTT
j_call: TRBJ1-1; clone_size: -; d_call: TRBD1; v_call: TRBV3-1; cdr3_aa: CASSPDRALEAFF; cdr3_nt: TGTGCCAGCAGCCCGGACAGGGCCTTAGAAGCTTTCTTT
j_call: TRBJ2-7; clone_size: -; d_call: TRBD2; v_call: TRBV20-1; cdr3_aa: CSAREGTSGSYEQYF; cdr3_nt: TGCAGTGCTAGAGAGGGGACTAGCGGTTCCTACGAGCAGTACTTC
j_call: TRBJ2-7; clone_size: -; d_call: -; v_call: TRBV7-2; cdr3_aa: CASSSIGYEQYF; cdr3_nt: TGTGCCAGCAGTTCTATTGGCTACGAGCAGTACTTC
j_call: TRBJ2-6; clone_size: -; d_call: TRBD2; v_call: TRBV6-1; cdr3_aa: CASRIAGGLTGANVLTF; cdr3_nt: TGTGCCAGCAGAATAGCGGGAGGGCTCACTGGGGCCAACGTCCTGACTTTC
j_call: TRBJ2-1; clone_size: few; d_call: -; v_call: TRBV6-1; cdr3_aa: CASSNYLGEQFF; cdr3_nt: TGTGCCAGCAGCAATTACCTCGGGGAGCAGTTCTTC
j_call: TRBJ2-1; clone_size: -; d_call: -; v_call: TRBV6-1; cdr3_aa: CASSENRVVGQFF; cdr3_nt: TGTGCCAGCAGTGAGAATAGGGTGGTCGGGCAGTTCTTC
j_call: TRBJ2-3; clone_size: -; d_call: -; v_call: TRBV7-2; cdr3_aa: CASSLDYTDTQYF; cdr3_nt: TGTGCCAGCAGCTTGGACTACACAGATACGCAGTATTTT
j_call: TRBJ2-5; clone_size: -; d_call: TRBD1; v_call: TRBV6-5; cdr3_aa: CASSYSPPTGGRGETQYF; cdr3_nt: TGTGCCAGCAGTTACTCGCCCCCCACAGGGGGCCGGGGAGAGACCCAGTACTTC
j_call: TRBJ2-3; clone_size: few; d_call: TRBD1; v_call: TRBV2; cdr3_aa: CASRDRGDTQYF; cdr3_nt: TGTGCCAGCAGGGACAGGGGCGATACGCAGTATTTT